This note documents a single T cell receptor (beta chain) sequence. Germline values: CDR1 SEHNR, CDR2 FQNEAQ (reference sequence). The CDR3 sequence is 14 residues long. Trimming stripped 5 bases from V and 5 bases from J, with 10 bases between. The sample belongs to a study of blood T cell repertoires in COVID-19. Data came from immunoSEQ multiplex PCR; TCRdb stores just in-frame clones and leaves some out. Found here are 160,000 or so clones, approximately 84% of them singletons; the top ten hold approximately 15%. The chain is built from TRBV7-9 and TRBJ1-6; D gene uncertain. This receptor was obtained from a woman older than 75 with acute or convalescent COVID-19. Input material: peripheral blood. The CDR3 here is CASSKSQDNSPLHF. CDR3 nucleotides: TGTGCCAGCAGCAAATCGCAGGATAATTCACCCCTCCACTTT.